This TCR beta chain was recovered during a study of cytomegalovirus exposure and HLA in healthy donors. PCR involved 60 Vbeta and 13 Jbeta primers. Generated by immunoSEQ multiplex PCR, the TCRdb table keeps only in-frame clones and is missing some. The sample holds 130,000 or so clones, approximately 74% seen once. The sample was PBMCs. The clonotype was recovered from a male donor in good health and CMV-seronegative.

In DNA, the CDR3 is TGTGCCAGCAGCCAAGATTTGATACAGGGGACAGGGACTGAAGCTTTCTTT. Translated, it gives CASSQDLIQGTGTEAFF. This chain uses TRBV14 with TRBJ1-1, with 9 bases that match TRBD1. CDR1 and CDR2 from the germline V gene are SGHDN and FVKESK. J gave up 5 bases and V 0 bases, and 10 bases lay outside the gene matches. This CDR3 spans 17 amino acids. Using reference TRBV14 and TRBJ1-1 for the parts outside the CDR3, the full variable domain is EAGVTQFPSHSVIEKGQTVTLRCDPISGHDNLYWYRRVMGKEIKFLLHFVKESKQDESGMPNNRFLAERTGGTYSTLKVQPAELEDSGVYFCASSQDLIQGTGTEAFFGQGTRLTVV.